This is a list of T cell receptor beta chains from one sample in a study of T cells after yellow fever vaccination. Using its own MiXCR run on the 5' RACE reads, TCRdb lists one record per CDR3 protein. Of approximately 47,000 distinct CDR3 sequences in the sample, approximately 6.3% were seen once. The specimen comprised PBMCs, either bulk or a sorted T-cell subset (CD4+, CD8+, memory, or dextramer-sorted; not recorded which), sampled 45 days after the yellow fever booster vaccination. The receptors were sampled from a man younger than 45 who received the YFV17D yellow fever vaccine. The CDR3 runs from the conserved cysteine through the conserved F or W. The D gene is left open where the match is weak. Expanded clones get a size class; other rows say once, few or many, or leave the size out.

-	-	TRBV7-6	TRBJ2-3	CASSGGGAMSTDTQYF	TGTGCCAGCAGCGGGGGGGGGGCCATGAGCACAGATACGCAGTATTTT
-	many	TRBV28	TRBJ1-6	CASSFGNSPLHF	TGTGCCAGCAGTTTCGGGAATTCACCCCTCCACTTT
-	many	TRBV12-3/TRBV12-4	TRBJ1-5	CASSPGDIGQPQHF	TGTGCCAGCAGTCCGGGGGACATTGGACAGCCCCAGCATTTT
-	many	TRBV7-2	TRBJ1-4	CASSLRDVGALDEKLFF	TGTGCCAGCAGCCTCAGGGACGTCGGGGCCCTAGATGAAAAACTGTTTTTT
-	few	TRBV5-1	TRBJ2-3	CASSPTQRGTDTQYF	TGCGCCAGCAGCCCGACGCAGCGGGGCACAGATACGCAGTATTTT
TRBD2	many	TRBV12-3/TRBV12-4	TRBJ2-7	CASSPRGEGYEQYF	TGTGCCAGCAGTCCACGGGGGGAGGGCTACGAGCAGTACTTC
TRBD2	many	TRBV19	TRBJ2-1	CASSILPGLAVEQFF	TGTGCCAGTAGTATCCTACCGGGACTAGCGGTGGAGCAGTTCTTC
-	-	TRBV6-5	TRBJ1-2	CASSYGFYGYTF	TGTGCCAGCAGTTATGGGTTCTATGGCTACACCTTC
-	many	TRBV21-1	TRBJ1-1	CASRKTGGGAEAFF	TGTGCCAGCCGCAAAACAGGGGGGGGAGCTGAAGCTTTCTTT
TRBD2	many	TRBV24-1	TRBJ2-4	CASLGLAGALWAKNIQYF	TGTGCCAGCCTAGGACTAGCGGGCGCCCTTTGGGCCAAAAACATTCAGTACTTC
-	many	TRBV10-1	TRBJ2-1	CASSMLVSNEQFF	TGCGCCAGCAGTATGCTAGTAAGCAATGAGCAGTTCTTC
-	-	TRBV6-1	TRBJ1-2	CASSPVDTNYGYTF	TGTGCCAGCAGTCCCGTGGATACTAACTATGGCTACACCTTC
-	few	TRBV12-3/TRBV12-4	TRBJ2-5	CASNLGGGDAETQYF	TGTGCCAGCAACTTGGGAGGGGGGGATGCAGAGACCCAGTACTTC
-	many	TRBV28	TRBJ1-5	CASGDSNQPQHF	TGTGCCAGCGGGGATAGCAATCAGCCCCAGCATTTT
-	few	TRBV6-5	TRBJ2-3	CASSYLGRGALRTDTQYF	TGTGCCAGCAGTTACTTGGGTCGCGGGGCGCTTAGGACAGATACGCAGTATTTT
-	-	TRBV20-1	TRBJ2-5	CSARSDSGETQYF	TGCAGTGCTAGAAGTGACAGTGGGGAGACCCAGTACTTC
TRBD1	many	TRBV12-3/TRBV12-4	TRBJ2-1	CASRRRGQMNNEQFF	TGTGCCAGCCGACGTAGGGGACAGATGAACAATGAGCAGTTCTTC
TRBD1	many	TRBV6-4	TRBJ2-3	CASSETGGTDTQYF	TGTGCCAGCAGTGAGACAGGGGGCACAGATACGCAGTATTTT
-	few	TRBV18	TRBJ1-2	CASSPSGPYGYTF	TGTGCCAGCTCACCATCGGGCCCGTATGGCTACACCTTC
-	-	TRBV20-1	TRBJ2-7	CSAPSGQTYEQYF	TGCAGTGCTCCGAGCGGGCAGACCTACGAGCAGTACTTC
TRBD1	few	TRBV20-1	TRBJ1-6	CSAAPGTEDNSPLHF	TGCAGTGCGGCCCCCGGGACAGAAGATAATTCACCCCTCCACTTT
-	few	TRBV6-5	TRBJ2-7	CASSYSSFRTLGGSYEQYF	TGTGCCAGCAGTTACTCGTCCTTTCGGACACTAGGAGGGTCCTACGAGCAGTACTTC
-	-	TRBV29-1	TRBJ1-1	CSASLQGTEAFF	TGCAGCGCCTCACTCCAGGGCACTGAAGCTTTCTTT
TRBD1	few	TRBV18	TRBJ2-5	CASSPLSRGQETQYF	TGTGCCAGCTCACCACTCTCCAGGGGGCAAGAGACCCAGTACTTC
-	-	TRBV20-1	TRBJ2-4	CSARGTGWVKNIQYF	TGCAGTGCTAGGGGAACAGGGTGGGTCAAAAACATTCAGTACTTC
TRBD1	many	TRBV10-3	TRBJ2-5	CAIRTDRGLGETQYF	TGTGCCATCCGAACGGACAGGGGGCTGGGAGAGACCCAGTACTTC
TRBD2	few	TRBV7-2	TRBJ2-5	CASSRGRELQETQYF	TGTGCCAGCAGCCGTGGGCGGGAGCTACAAGAGACCCAGTACTTC
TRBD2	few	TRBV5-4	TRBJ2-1	CASSHGLAEYNEQFF	TGTGCCAGCAGCCACGGACTAGCGGAGTACAATGAGCAGTTCTTC
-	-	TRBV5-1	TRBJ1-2	CASSLVGDYGYTF	TGCGCCAGCAGCTTGGTGGGGGACTATGGCTACACCTTC
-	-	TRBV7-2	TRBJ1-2	CASSPQKGLIYGYTF	TGTGCCAGCAGCCCCCAAAAGGGACTGATCTATGGCTACACCTTC
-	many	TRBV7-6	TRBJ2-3	CASSASYTSTDTQYF	TGTGCCAGCAGCGCGAGCTATACCAGCACAGATACGCAGTATTTT
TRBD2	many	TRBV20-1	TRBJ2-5	CSAPSGGMETQYF	TGCAGTGCTCCCTCGGGAGGAATGGAGACCCAGTACTTC
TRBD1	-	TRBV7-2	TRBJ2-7	CASSLYRTGAYEQYF	TGTGCCAGCAGCTTATATAGGACAGGGGCCTACGAGCAGTACTTC